This entry describes one T cell receptor beta chain. This receptor's antigen is unknown. Base qualities are not recorded, but no much larger clone differs from it by a single base. The sample's time point label, in plain terms: about 28 days (+/-7) after the second vaccine dose. Because spike-specific TCR depth and breadth did not differ between the two schedules, AZD1222 recipients who got a second dose at roughly 4 weeks were pooled with those who got a second dose at roughly 12 weeks. Vaccinee samples came from UK trials COV001 and COV002, including a single-blind randomized controlled phase 2/3 trial of AZD1222 (ChAdOx1 nCoV-19) in healthy adults. For TCRbeta chain sequencing, PBMC samples from trial participants were taken at day 0 and at day 28 after the second dose. The CDR3 has 14 amino acids, counting the end cysteine and phenylalanine. Only the CDR3 portion is preserved as DNA: 42 bases, with reading frame beginning at the first base. The CDR1 and CDR2 encoded by the germline V gene (reference sequence) are LGHDT and YNNKEL. V was cut back by 1 base and J by 5 bases, leaving a gap of 9 bases between them.

The sample originates from a study of T cell responses to AZD1222 COVID-19 vaccine (dated by TCRdb to 2020 to 2023). General notes on the study: TCR sequencing was performed for fewer than 250 trial participants, of whom about 200 were given two doses of AZD1222 and 26 were given two doses of MenACWY control vaccine. Trial participants were enrolled by age into 18-55, 56-69 and 70-plus year subgroups, with about 150, 28 and 57 TCR-sequenced participants respectively.

The study at large found these results: No day 14 peak-response samples were available, so repertoires were characterized only after the peak T cell response. CD4 TCRs associated with the vaccine covered the entire spike protein, and the dominant responses were in regions 160-218 and 743-854. Epitopes outside the regions mutated in the B.1.351 and B.1.1.7 variants were reportedly recognized by nearly half of the unique spike-specific TCRs. The 56-69-year group was small, and its depth increase did not reach significance, likely because of low power. After two AZD1222 doses, spike-specific TCR breadth and depth were significantly higher than at day 0 and than in MenACWY recipients. Most participants were white British and females outnumbered males, and the authors suggested that clonal diversity may have been underestimated. Conclusions about previously exposed vaccinees were limited because only six or seven AZD1222 recipients were SARS-CoV-2 seropositive at baseline.

The CDR3 regions of human TCRbeta chains were analyzed by immunosequencing. The study's processing was this. Repertoire TCRs were checked for matches against a reference library of SARS-CoV-2-specific TCRs that had been generated using the MIRA antigen-specificity platform. Breadth was defined as the fraction of unique TCRs that were SARS-CoV-2-associated. Depth was defined as the fraction of total T cells that were SARS-CoV-2-associated. Each spike-specific TCR was assigned to its reactive spike region and to a CD4 or CD8 class using the MIRA data. Log10-transformed breadth and depth values were compared by one-way ANOVA with Sidak's multiple comparisons tests. In its TCRdb copy, this immuneACCESS table keeps in-frame sequences only and misses some clones. Where compared with another copy, unresolved V genes explain less than half of these, and the others have no known cause. The D gene and trimming were derived from the DNA, and the V and J assignments and clone size from that table. This sample gives roughly 190,000 clones in total; roughly 90% of them show up just once. Roughly 1.7% of the sample lies in the top ten.

The source of this sequence is an adult who received the AZD1222 COVID-19 vaccine. Specimen: peripheral blood, collected 28 days after the second AZD1222 dose. This receptor chain uses TRBV3-1 (or the pseudogene TRBV3-2) and TRBJ1-5; no confident D gene assignment can be made. The CDR3 amino acid sequence is: CASSQGTGYQPQHF. The sequenced DNA is TGTGCCAGCAGCCAAGGTACGGGATATCAGCCCCAGCATTTT.